This T cell receptor beta chain came from a study of shared clonotypes between healthy human individuals. Sorted-subset replicate PCRs used roughly 210 ng of genomic DNA. This amount corresponded to 30,000 to 35,000 T cell genomes. Clones were sequenced by immunoSEQ multiplex PCR, and TCRdb holds only the in-frame ones, with some missing. This sample has around 2,000,000 clones; about 95% occur once, and the top ten carry under 1.5%. The CDR3 is made up of 14 amino acids. Germline CDR1 and CDR2: SGDLS and YYNGEE. Trimming took 0 bases from V and 2 from J, leaving 9 bases between them. On this clone: This CDR3 is also generated by other DNA sequences in the sample.

Positively selected for CCR7, the CD45RO-negative cells used as naive CD8 cells excluded terminally differentiated effector memory CD45RA+ cells. The rearrangement links TRBV9 to TRBJ2-7; no clear D gene. This clonotype was obtained from a man aged 18 to 30 in good health. Sequencing was performed on naive CD8+ T cells sorted from blood. The CDR3 DNA sequence: TGTGCCAGCAGCGTAGAGGGTACTCCCTACGAGCAGTACTTC. The encoded protein is CASSVEGTPYEQYF.